Below, one T cell receptor (beta chain) is given with its context. Measured with immunoSEQ multiplex PCR; TCRdb has only the in-frame clones, and not every one. The sample contains approximately 77,000 clones, less than 85% of which appear only once. This entry belongs to a study of OX40 agonist ivuxolimab in advanced cancers. Across the whole study: Partial responses were achieved by three patients, one with hepatocellular carcinoma and two with cutaneous melanoma.

The CDR3 totals 15 residues. Germline-derived CDR1 and CDR2 are MNHNY and SVGAGI (reference sequence). Trimming took 2 bases from V and 2 from J; bases not matched to a gene: 3. The chain is built from TRBV6-6 and TRBJ1-3, with 7 bases that match TRBD1. Sequenced here: CD4+ or CD8+ T cells sorted from blood, sampled in a trial of the OX40 agonist ivuxolimab. This receptor was obtained from an adult with an advanced solid tumor such as melanoma, head and neck, liver or kidney cancer. CDR3 coding DNA: TGTGCCAGCAGTTACCGACAGGGAACTGGAAACACCATATATTTT. Its translation is CASSYRQGTGNTIYF.